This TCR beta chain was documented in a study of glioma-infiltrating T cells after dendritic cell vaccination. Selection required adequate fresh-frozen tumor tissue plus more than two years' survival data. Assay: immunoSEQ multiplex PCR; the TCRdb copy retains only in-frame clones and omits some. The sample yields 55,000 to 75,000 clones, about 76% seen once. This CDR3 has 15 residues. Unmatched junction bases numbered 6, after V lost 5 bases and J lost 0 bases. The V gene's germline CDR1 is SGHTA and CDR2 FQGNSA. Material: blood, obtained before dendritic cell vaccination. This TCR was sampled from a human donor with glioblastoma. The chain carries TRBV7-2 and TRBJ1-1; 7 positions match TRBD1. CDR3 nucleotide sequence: TGTGCCAGCAGCCACCAGACAGGGTTGAACACTGAAGCTTTCTTT. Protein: CASSHQTGLNTEAFF. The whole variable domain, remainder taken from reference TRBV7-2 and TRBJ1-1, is GAGVSQSPSNKVTEKGKDVELRCDPISGHTALYWYRQSLGQGLEFLIYFQGNSAPDKSGLPSDRFSAERTGGSVSTLTIQRTQQEDSAVYLCASSHQTGLNTEAFFGQGTRLTVV.